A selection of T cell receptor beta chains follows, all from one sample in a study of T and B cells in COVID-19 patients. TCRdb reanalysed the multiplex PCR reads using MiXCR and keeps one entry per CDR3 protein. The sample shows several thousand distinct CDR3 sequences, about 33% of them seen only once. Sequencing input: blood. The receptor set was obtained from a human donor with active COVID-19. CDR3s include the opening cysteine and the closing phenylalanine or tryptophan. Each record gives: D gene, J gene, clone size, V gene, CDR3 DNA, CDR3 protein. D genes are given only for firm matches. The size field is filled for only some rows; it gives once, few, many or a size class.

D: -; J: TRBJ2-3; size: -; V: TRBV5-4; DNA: TGTGCCAGCACTCTAAAGGGGACAAATACGCAGTATTTT; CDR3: CASTLKGTNTQYF
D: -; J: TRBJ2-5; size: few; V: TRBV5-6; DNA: TGTGCCAGCAGCGCCTCTCTAGGGCTAGCCCAAGAGACCCAGTACTTC; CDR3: CASSASLGLAQETQYF
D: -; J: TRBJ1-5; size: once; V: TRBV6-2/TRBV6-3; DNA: TGTGCCAGCAGTTACTTGAGAGTGCCGCTCCCGGGGCAGCCCCAGCATTTT; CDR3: CASSYLRVPLPGQPQHF
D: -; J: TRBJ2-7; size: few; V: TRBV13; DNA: TGTGCCAGCAGCTTAGTGTCCGAGGAATCGTCCTACGAGCAGTACTTC; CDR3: CASSLVSEESSYEQYF
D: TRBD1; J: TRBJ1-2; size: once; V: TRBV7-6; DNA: TGTGCCAGCAGCTTAGAGGACAGGGGATTTGATGGCTACACCTTC; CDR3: CASSLEDRGFDGYTF
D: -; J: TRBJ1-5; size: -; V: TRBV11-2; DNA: TGTGCCAGCAGCTTAGGCAGCAATCAGCCCCAGCATTTT; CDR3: CASSLGSNQPQHF
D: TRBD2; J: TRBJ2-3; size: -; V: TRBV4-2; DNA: TGTGCCAGCAGCAACTTACCACTAGCGGGTCACACAGATACGCAGTATTTT; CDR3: CASSNLPLAGHTDTQYF
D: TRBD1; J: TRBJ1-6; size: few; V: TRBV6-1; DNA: TGTGCCAGCTGGACAGGGTCGAATTCACCCCTCCACTTT; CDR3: CASWTGSNSPLHF
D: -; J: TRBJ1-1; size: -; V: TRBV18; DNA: TGTGCCAGCTCACCCCCCGGGACGGATCGTAACACTGAAGCTTTCTTT; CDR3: CASSPPGTDRNTEAFF
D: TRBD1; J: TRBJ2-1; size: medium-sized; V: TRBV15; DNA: TGTGCCACCAGCAGTCCCGGGACAGGGTTCGATGAGCAGTTCTTC; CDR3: CATSSPGTGFDEQFF
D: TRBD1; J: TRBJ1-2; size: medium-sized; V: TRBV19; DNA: TGTGCCAGTAGTAGGGACAGGACTAACTATGGCTACACCTTC; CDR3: CASSRDRTNYGYTF
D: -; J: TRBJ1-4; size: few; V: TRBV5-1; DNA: TGCGCCAGCACCCCTGGGACCGGGTCGTATGAAAAACTGTTTTTT; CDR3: CASTPGTGSYEKLFF
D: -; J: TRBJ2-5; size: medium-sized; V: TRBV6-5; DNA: TGTGCCAGCAGTTACATGCAGGGGACCCAGTACTTC; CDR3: CASSYMQGTQYF
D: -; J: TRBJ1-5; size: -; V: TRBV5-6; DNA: TGTGCCAGCAGCTTAGTCGGGGGGCAGCCCCAGCATTTT; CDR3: CASSLVGGQPQHF
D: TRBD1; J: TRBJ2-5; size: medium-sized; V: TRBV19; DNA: TGTGCCAGTAGTTGGGGACAGGGGGAGACCCAGTACTTC; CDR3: CASSWGQGETQYF
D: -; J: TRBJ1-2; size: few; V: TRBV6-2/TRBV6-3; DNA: TGTGCCAGCAGTCCCCGGATACGTGGCTACACCTTC; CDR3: CASSPRIRGYTF
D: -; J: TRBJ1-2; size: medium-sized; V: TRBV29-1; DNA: TGCAGCGTTGGAGGGGTTAGGGAACCATATGGCTACACCTTC; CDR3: CSVGGVREPYGYTF
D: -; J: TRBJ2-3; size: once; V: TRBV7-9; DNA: TGTGCCAGCAGCTTAGGTGCTAGCCCCACCACAGATACGCAGTATTTT; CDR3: CASSLGASPTTDTQYF
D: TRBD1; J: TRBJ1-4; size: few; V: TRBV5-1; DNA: TGCGCCAGCGCCGACAGGGGATATGAAAAACTGTTTTTT; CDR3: CASADRGYEKLFF
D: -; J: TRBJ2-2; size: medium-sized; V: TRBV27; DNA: TGTGCCAGCAGTTTAACCCGCGGCACCGGGGAGCTGTTTTTT; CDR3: CASSLTRGTGELFF
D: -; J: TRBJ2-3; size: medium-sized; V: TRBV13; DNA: TGTGCCAGCAGCTTAAAACCCACGACAGATACGCAGTATTTT; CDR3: CASSLKPTTDTQYF
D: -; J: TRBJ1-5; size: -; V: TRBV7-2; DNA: TGTGCCAGCAGCTTAGAAGGGGATCAGCCCCAGCATTTT; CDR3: CASSLEGDQPQHF
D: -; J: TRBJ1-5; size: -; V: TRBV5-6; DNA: TGTGCCAGCAGCCTCGGGACCCTGGGCCAGCCCCAGCATTTT; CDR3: CASSLGTLGQPQHF
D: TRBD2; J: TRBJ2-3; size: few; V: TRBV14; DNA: TGTGCCAGCAGCCTGACTAGCGGGAGGGGGGATACGCAGTATTTT; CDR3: CASSLTSGRGDTQYF
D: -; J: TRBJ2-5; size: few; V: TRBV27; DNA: TGTGCCAGCAGCTGGAGGGCCAGAGAGACCCAGTACTTC; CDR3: CASSWRARETQYF
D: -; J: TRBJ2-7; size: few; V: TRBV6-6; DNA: TGTGCCAGCAGAACCGGGACAAACTCCTACGAGCAGTACTTC; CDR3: CASRTGTNSYEQYF
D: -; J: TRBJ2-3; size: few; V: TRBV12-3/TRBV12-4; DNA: TGTGCCAGCAGTTTATTCGAGGGTGAGGGCACAGATACGCAGTATTTT; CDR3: CASSLFEGEGTDTQYF
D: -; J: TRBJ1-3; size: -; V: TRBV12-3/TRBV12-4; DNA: TGTGCCAGCAGTTTATCAGAGGCTGGAAACACCATATATTTT; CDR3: CASSLSEAGNTIYF
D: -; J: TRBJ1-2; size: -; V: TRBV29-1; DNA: TGCAGCGTATCCGGGGGATCAAACTATGGCTACACCTTC; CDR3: CSVSGGSNYGYTF
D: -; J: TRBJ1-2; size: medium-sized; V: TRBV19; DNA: TGTGCCAGTAGTAGGGCAGTTCGCTATGGCTACACCTTC; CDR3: CASSRAVRYGYTF
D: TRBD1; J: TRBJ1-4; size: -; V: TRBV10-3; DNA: TGTGCCATCAGTGAGTCTTCCCTGACAGGGCCTATATTTGAAAAACTGTTTTTT; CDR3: CAISESSLTGPIFEKLFF
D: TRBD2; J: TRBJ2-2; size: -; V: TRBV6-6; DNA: TGTGCCAGCAGTGGGAGCAGGGGACTAGCCGCCGGGGAGCTGTTTTTT; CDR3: CASSGSRGLAAGELFF
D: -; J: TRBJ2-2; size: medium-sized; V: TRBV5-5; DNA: TGTGCCAGCGCTCTCTGGGGCGGCGGGGAGCTGTTTTTT; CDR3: CASALWGGGELFF
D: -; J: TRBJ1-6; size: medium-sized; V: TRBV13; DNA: TGTGCCAGCAGCTTGGGGTCTAGTAATTCACCCCTCCACTTT; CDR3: CASSLGSSNSPLHF
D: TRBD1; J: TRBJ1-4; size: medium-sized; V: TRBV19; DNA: TGTGCCAGTAGTATAGGACAGGGTTATGAAAAACTGTTTTTT; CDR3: CASSIGQGYEKLFF
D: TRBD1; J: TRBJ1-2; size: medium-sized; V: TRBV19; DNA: TGTGCCAGTCGCACAGAGGGACAGCTCAACTATGGCTACACCTTC; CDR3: CASRTEGQLNYGYTF